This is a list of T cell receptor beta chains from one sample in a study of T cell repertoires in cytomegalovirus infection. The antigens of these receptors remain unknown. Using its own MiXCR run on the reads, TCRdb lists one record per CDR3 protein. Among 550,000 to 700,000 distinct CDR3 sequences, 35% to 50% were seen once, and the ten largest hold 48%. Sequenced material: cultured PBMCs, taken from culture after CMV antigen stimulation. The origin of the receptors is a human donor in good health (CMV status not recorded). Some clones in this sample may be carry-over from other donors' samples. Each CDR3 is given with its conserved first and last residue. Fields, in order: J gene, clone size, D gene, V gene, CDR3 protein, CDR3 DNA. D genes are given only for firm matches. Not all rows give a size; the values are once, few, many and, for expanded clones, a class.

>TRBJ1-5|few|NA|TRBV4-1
CASSQEGLDQPQHF
TGCGCCAGCAGCCAAGAGGGCCTCGATCAGCCCCAGCATTTT
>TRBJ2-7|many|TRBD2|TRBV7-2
CASSLLAGNYEQYF
TGTGCCAGCAGCTTACTAGCGGGAAACTACGAGCAGTACTTC
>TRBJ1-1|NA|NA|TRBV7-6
CASSVVTDMNTEAFF
TGTGCCAGCAGCGTTGTGACAGATATGAACACTGAAGCTTTCTTT
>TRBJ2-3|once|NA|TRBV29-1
CSVVRAHQDTQYF
TGCAGCGTTGTTAGGGCCCACCAGGATACGCAGTATTTT
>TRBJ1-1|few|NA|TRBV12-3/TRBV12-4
CASSFGRPSDEAFF
TGTGCCAGCAGTTTTGGCCGCCCCAGTGATGAAGCTTTCTTT
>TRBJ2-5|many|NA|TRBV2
CASSAVAETQYF
TGTGCCAGCAGTGCAGTAGCTGAGACCCAGTACTTC
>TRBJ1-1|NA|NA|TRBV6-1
CASTAGPRTEAFF
TGTGCCAGCACTGCCGGGCCACGCACTGAAGCTTTCTTT
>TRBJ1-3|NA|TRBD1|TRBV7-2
CASSFGRGTGGDTIYF
TGTGCCAGCAGCTTCGGACGAGGGACAGGGGGAGACACCATATATTTT
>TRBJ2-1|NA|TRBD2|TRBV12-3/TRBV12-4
CASTLGLAGTHEQFF
TGTGCCAGCACCCTAGGGCTAGCGGGAACCCATGAGCAGTTCTTC
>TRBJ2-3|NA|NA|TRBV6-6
CASSYPRAQYF
TGTGCCAGCAGTTACCCCAGGGCGCAGTATTTT
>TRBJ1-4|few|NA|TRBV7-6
CASSQTDSSNEKLFF
TGTGCCAGCAGCCAGACGGACAGCAGCAATGAAAAACTGTTTTTT
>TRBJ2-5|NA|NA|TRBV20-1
CSAILVGGTSQETQYF
TGCAGTGCTATCCTGGTCGGGGGCACATCTCAAGAGACCCAGTACTTC
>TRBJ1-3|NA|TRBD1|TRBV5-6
CASSPLGDRGSGNTIYF
TGTGCCAGCAGCCCCCTGGGGGACAGGGGCTCTGGAAACACCATATATTTT
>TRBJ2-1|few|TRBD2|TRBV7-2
CASSLVGLAGGVEQFF
TGTGCCAGCAGCTTAGTCGGGCTAGCGGGAGGGGTTGAGCAGTTCTTC
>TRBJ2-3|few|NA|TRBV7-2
CASSLGGAATQYF
TGTGCCAGCAGCTTAGGGGGGGCCGCTACGCAGTATTTT
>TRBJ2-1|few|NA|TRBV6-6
CASSYGWVGDRTYNEQFF
TGTGCCAGCAGTTACGGGTGGGTGGGGGACCGTACCTACAATGAGCAGTTCTTC
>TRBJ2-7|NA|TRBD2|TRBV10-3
CATAGGHEQYF
TGTGCCACCGCGGGGGGACACGAGCAGTACTTC
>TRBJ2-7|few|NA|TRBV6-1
CASRPLKIYEQYF
TGTGCCAGCAGACCTCTCAAGATCTACGAGCAGTACTTC
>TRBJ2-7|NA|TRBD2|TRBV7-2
CASSDSGLAVYEQYF
TGTGCCAGCAGCGACTCGGGACTAGCGGTCTACGAGCAGTACTTC
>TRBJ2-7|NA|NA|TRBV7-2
CASSSPWPPWYEQYF
TGTGCCAGCAGCTCCCCATGGCCGCCTTGGTACGAGCAGTACTTC
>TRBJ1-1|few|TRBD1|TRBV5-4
CASSISEGQRNTEAFF
TGTGCCAGCAGCATTAGTGAGGGACAGCGGAACACTGAAGCTTTCTTT
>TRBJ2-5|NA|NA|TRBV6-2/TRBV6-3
CASSYYPPNGIVTETQYF
TGTGCCAGCAGTTATTATCCCCCCAACGGGATCGTTACGGAGACCCAGTACTTC
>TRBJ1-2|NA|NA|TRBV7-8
CASSPRKGYDYGYTF
TGTGCCAGCAGCCCCCGGAAGGGGTATGACTATGGCTACACCTTC
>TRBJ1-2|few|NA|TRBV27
CASRITGGTYGYTF
TGTGCCAGCAGGATAACGGGGGGAACCTATGGCTACACCTTC
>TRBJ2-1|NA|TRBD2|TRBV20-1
CSVSTSGRTNEQFF
TGCAGTGTATCAACTAGCGGGAGGACGAATGAGCAGTTCTTC